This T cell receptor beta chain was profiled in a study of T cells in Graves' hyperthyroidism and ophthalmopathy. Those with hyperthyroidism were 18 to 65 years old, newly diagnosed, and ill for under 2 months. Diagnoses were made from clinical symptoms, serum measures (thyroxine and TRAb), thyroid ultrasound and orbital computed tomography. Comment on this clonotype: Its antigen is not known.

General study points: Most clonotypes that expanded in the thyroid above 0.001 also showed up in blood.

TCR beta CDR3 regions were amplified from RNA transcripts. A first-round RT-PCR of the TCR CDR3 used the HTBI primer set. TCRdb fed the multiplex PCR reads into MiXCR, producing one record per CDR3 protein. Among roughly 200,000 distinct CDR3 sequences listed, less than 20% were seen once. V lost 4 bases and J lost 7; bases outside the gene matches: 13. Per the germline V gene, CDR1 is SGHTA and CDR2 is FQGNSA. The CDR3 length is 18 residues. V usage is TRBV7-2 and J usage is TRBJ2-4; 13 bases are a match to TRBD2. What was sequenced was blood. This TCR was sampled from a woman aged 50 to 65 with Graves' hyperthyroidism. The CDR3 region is CASSWTSGSFVLGNIQYF. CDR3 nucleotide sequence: TGTGCCAGCAGCTGGACTAGCGGGAGTTTCGTATTGGGGAACATTCAGTACTTC.